This TCR beta chain was identified during a study of blood T cell repertoires in COVID-19. The CDR3 has 15 amino acids. Germline V CDR1 and CDR2: SGHTS, YDEGEE. After removal of 7 bases from V and 1 base from J, the junction contained 6 bases not matched to a gene. Data came from immunoSEQ multiplex PCR; TCRdb stores just in-frame clones and leaves some out. Of approximately 100,000 clones in the sample, about 89% were seen once. The V gene is TRBV5-8, the J gene TRBJ1-3; 9 bases agree with TRBD1. Material for sequencing was peripheral blood. The origin of this receptor is a human donor in a cohort sampled during active COVID-19. The CDR3 loop reads CASGHRGLSGNTIYF. The CDR3, as DNA: TGTGCCAGCGGGCACAGGGGGCTGTCTGGAAACACCATATATTTT. Variable domain in full (rest from reference TRBV5-8 and TRBJ1-3): EAGVTQSPTHLIKTRGQQATLRCSPISGHTSVYWYQQALGLGLQFLLWYDEGEERNRGNFPPRFSGRQFPNYSSELNVNALELEDSALYLCASGHRGLSGNTIYFGEGSWLTVV.